Shown below are 2 T cell receptor beta chains from a single sample sequenced in a study of spatial heterogeneity in lung cancer. Points from the study as a whole: Within tumors, counts of expanded alpha and beta TCRs tracked tumor mutation counts.

The antigens of these receptors remain unknown. TCRdb redid the calling of the 5' RACE reads with MiXCR, one entry per CDR3 protein. The data contain about 2,200 distinct CDR3 sequences, 15% of them singletons. Regarding time point: sample taken at primary tumor resection. Sequencing was performed on lung tumor tissue, taken at surgery. These receptors were taken from a male donor with early-stage non-small cell lung cancer.

This clonotype was recorded many times. The CDR3: CASSPDSLGTDTQYF. In DNA form, the CDR3 reads TGTGCCAGCAGCCCCGATTCGTTGGGCACAGATACGCAGTATTTT. V gene TRBV7-2 combines with J gene TRBJ2-3; no clear D. The CDR3 extends over 15 amino acids. From germline, CDR1 is SGHTA and CDR2 FQGNSA. Trimming shortened V by 5 bases and J by 1 base, and 13 bases separated the two germline ends.

This clonotype showed up just once. Mismatch with germline at one junction end may stem from a read error. V is TRBV12-5 and J is TRBJ1-2; D not resolved. Germline assignment: CDR1 LGHNT and CDR2 FRNRAP. The CDR3 runs 14 residues. The CDR3 DNA reads as TGTGCTAGCGGTTTTGGTTCCCCCTCTCGAGGCTACACCTTC. Translated, it gives CASGFGSPSRGYTF.